This T cell receptor (beta chain) was recorded in a study of T cell repertoires in cytomegalovirus infection. Findings of the study overall: The ex vivo response was dominated by HLA-C-restricted CMV-specific TCR beta clonotypes. Cumulative public TCR beta family frequency identified carriers of CMV plus the relevant HLA.

This clonotype appeared a few times. Its antigen is as yet unknown. TCRdb fed the reads into MiXCR, producing one record per CDR3 protein. The sample lists approximately 220,000 distinct CDR3 sequences; less than 50% were seen once. In germline, CDR1 is SEHNR, CDR2 FQNEAQ (reference sequence). Trimming cost V 1 base and J 6 bases, with 15 bases left between them. The CDR3 totals 15 residues. The TCR originated in a human donor in good health (CMV status not recorded). Some clones in this sample may be carry-over from other donors' samples. The chain recombines TRBV7-9 with TRBJ1-2, with D maybe TRBD1 (5 bases). The specimen comprised CD8+ T cells from cultured PBMCs, sampled from culture after CMV antigen stimulation. CDR3 bases: TGTGCCAGCAGCTTAGGGACGAGCAGGGTCCATGGCTACACCTTC. It yields the protein CASSLGTSRVHGYTF.